Listed below are T cell receptor beta chains from one sample, sequenced in a study of OX40 agonist ivuxolimab in advanced cancers. The assay was immunoSEQ multiplex PCR, and TCRdb's table has in-frame clones only and misses some. Of under 40,000 clones listed, about four fifths were seen once; the top ten hold 1.5% to 2%. The sample in question was CD4+ or CD8+ T cells sorted from blood, obtained in a trial of the OX40 agonist ivuxolimab. The receptor source for this set is an adult with an advanced solid tumor such as melanoma, head and neck, liver or kidney cancer. Each CDR3 is given with its conserved first and last residue. Fields, in order: clone size, V gene, J gene, D gene, CDR3 DNA, CDR3 protein. A D gene is named only where the DNA matches it firmly. Not all rows give a size; the values are once, few, many and, for expanded clones, a class.

abundance: -; v_gene: TRBV7-2; j_gene: TRBJ1-2; d_gene: -; CDR3nt: TGTGCCAGCAGCTTACCCGGGAGTTACAACTATGGCTACACCTTC; CDR3aa: CASSLPGSYNYGYTF
abundance: -; v_gene: TRBV7-9; j_gene: TRBJ2-7; d_gene: -; CDR3nt: TGTGCCAGCAGCTTAAGGGACGAGCAGTACTTC; CDR3aa: CASSLRDEQYF
abundance: -; v_gene: TRBV18; j_gene: TRBJ2-1; d_gene: TRBD1; CDR3nt: TGTGCCAGCTCATTACAACAGGGGGATGAGCAGTTCTTC; CDR3aa: CASSLQQGDEQFF
abundance: few; v_gene: TRBV28; j_gene: TRBJ1-1; d_gene: -; CDR3nt: TGTGCCAGCACAGCCGCGGGCATAGAAGAAGCTTTCTTT; CDR3aa: CASTAAGIEEAFF
abundance: -; v_gene: TRBV12-5; j_gene: TRBJ2-3; d_gene: -; CDR3nt: TGTGCTAGTGGTTTGAATCTGGGATCCGATAATACAGATACGCAGTATTTT; CDR3aa: CASGLNLGSDNTDTQYF
abundance: -; v_gene: TRBV7-8; j_gene: TRBJ2-5; d_gene: -; CDR3nt: TGTGCCAGCAGGAATCAGCCGGGACCTGAAGAGACCCAGTACTTC; CDR3aa: CASRNQPGPEETQYF
abundance: few; v_gene: TRBV28; j_gene: TRBJ2-5; d_gene: -; CDR3nt: TGTGCCAGCAGTAACAGGATTCAAGAGACCCAGTACTTC; CDR3aa: CASSNRIQETQYF
abundance: once; v_gene: TRBV5-1; j_gene: TRBJ2-5; d_gene: -; CDR3nt: TGCGCCAGCAGCTTCGACGTCCGGGAGACCCAGTACTTC; CDR3aa: CASSFDVRETQYF
abundance: once; v_gene: TRBV25-1; j_gene: TRBJ2-1; d_gene: -; CDR3nt: TGTGCCAGCAGGAATGGCTTCGAGCAGTTCTTC; CDR3aa: CASRNGFEQFF
abundance: -; v_gene: TRBV7-2; j_gene: TRBJ2-3; d_gene: -; CDR3nt: TGTGCCAGCAGCTCGCAGCCGATAGATACGCAGTATTTT; CDR3aa: CASSSQPIDTQYF
abundance: few; v_gene: TRBV6-5; j_gene: TRBJ2-5; d_gene: -; CDR3nt: TGTGCCAGCAGTCGGACAGCCCAAGAGACCCAGTACTTC; CDR3aa: CASSRTAQETQYF
abundance: -; v_gene: TRBV28; j_gene: TRBJ1-5; d_gene: TRBD1; CDR3nt: TGTGCCAGCAGTTACAGGGGGCGACAGTGGCAGCCCCAGCATTTT; CDR3aa: CASSYRGRQWQPQHF
abundance: once; v_gene: TRBV6-5; j_gene: TRBJ2-7; d_gene: -; CDR3nt: TGTGCCAGCAGTTACTTTGCGGGAACGGGCGAGCAGTACTTC; CDR3aa: CASSYFAGTGEQYF
abundance: -; v_gene: TRBV5-6; j_gene: TRBJ2-6; d_gene: -; CDR3nt: TGTGCCAGCAGCTTGGGACGGCCCTCTGGGGCCAACGTCCTGACTTTC; CDR3aa: CASSLGRPSGANVLTF
abundance: -; v_gene: TRBV5-5; j_gene: TRBJ2-7; d_gene: -; CDR3nt: TGTGCCAGCAGCTTGGCCGTTGGTTCCCAAGACCACTACGAGCAGTACTTC; CDR3aa: CASSLAVGSQDHYEQYF
abundance: -; v_gene: TRBV7-2; j_gene: TRBJ2-1; d_gene: TRBD2; CDR3nt: TGTGCCAGCAGCTCGGGACTAGCGGCTTACAATGAGCAGTTCTTC; CDR3aa: CASSSGLAAYNEQFF
abundance: once; v_gene: TRBV5-1; j_gene: TRBJ2-6; d_gene: TRBD1; CDR3nt: TGCGCCAGCAGCTTGACCGGGACAGATTGGATTGGGGCCAACGTCCTGACTTTC; CDR3aa: CASSLTGTDWIGANVLTF
abundance: -; v_gene: TRBV18; j_gene: TRBJ1-2; d_gene: -; CDR3nt: TGTGCCAGCTCACCACCGGGTAATCATGGCTACACCTTC; CDR3aa: CASSPPGNHGYTF
abundance: -; v_gene: TRBV19; j_gene: TRBJ2-7; d_gene: TRBD1; CDR3nt: TGTGCCAGTAGCGGGAGGACAGGGGCCAGCTACGAGCAGTACTTC; CDR3aa: CASSGRTGASYEQYF
abundance: -; v_gene: TRBV7-9; j_gene: TRBJ2-7; d_gene: -; CDR3nt: TGTGCCAGCAGCCCCTATGGACAGTTCCCCTTTCTTACCTACGAGCAGTACTTC; CDR3aa: CASSPYGQFPFLTYEQYF
abundance: -; v_gene: TRBV19; j_gene: TRBJ2-2; d_gene: -; CDR3nt: TGTGCCAGTAGTATTCAGGGGCGCACCGGGGAGCTGTTTTTT; CDR3aa: CASSIQGRTGELFF
abundance: once; v_gene: TRBV10-2; j_gene: TRBJ2-1; d_gene: TRBD2; CDR3nt: TGCGCCAGCAGTGATGGAGTAGCGGGAGGACCTTACAATGAGCAGTTCTTC; CDR3aa: CASSDGVAGGPYNEQFF